This entry concerns a single TCR beta chain. Using its own MiXCR run on the reads, TCRdb lists one record per CDR3 protein. This repertoire shows just under 550,000 distinct CDR3 sequences, about 25% found once; its top ten account for 13%. The sample originates from a study of T cell repertoires in cytomegalovirus infection. The germline CDR1 and CDR2 sequences are MDHEN and SYDVKM. V shed 8 bases, J shed 5 bases, and the junction held 11 bases outside the gene matches. The CDR3 loop spans 15 amino acids. Sequencing was carried out using PBMCs. The genes are TRBV28 and TRBJ2-2; 7 nucleotides match TRBD2. This TCR was sampled from a human donor in good health (CMV status not recorded). Some clones in this sample may be carry-over from other donors' samples. CDR3 nucleotides: TGTGCCAGCGTCTCGGGGGGTAGCGGGACCGGGGAGCTGTTTTTT. It specifies CASVSGGSGTGELFF.